One and the same sample provided the 10 T cell receptor beta chains below, sequenced in a study of blood T cells in healthy people across ages. Together with a sample-barcoded 5' primer, a J-beta primer mix was included in a second PCR lasting roughly 6 to 12 cycles. TCRdb independently ran MiXCR on the 5' RACE reads; one entry per CDR3 protein. The table has about 720,000 distinct CDR3 sequences, 22% seen once. The sequenced sample consisted of blood. Receptors were obtained from a man aged 65 to 79 in good health.

This clonotype was detected a few times. The chain is built from TRBV29-1 and TRBJ1-5; the D gene is possibly TRBD1 (5 bases). The CDR3 is 14 residues long. The germline V gene encodes CDR1 SQVTM and CDR2 ANQGSEA. V was pared by 4 bases and J by 2 bases, with 12 bases between. The CDR3 coding sequence is TGCAGCGTTGCTTTGGGGGAAGGCAATCAGCCCCAGCATTTT. Translated: CSVALGEGNQPQHF. Supplemented by reference TRBV29-1 and TRBJ1-5, the full variable domain reads SAVISQKPSRDICQRGTSLTIQCQVDSQVTMMFWYRQQPGQSLTLIATANQGSEATYESGFVIDKFPISRPNLTFSTLTVSNMSPEDSSIYLCSVALGEGNQPQHFGDGTRLSIL.

The CDR3 coding sequence is TGTGCCAGTCTCGGTGGGCATCCCTACAATGAGCAGTTCTTC. Its translation: CASLGGHPYNEQFF. This chain uses TRBV6-1 with TRBJ2-1; D gene uncertain. V lost 9 bases to trimming and J lost 2 bases, with 14 bases between them. Germline assignment: CDR1 MNHNS and CDR2 SASEGT. The CDR3 contains 14 residues.

The table lists this clonotype with a few counts. The chain carries TRBV11-2 and TRBJ2-5; possibly TRBD1 or TRBD2 for D (5 bases each). V lost 1 base, J lost 4 bases, and 10 bases lay in between. There are 14 residues in the CDR3. Germline-derived CDR1 and CDR2 are SGHAT and FQNNGV. CDR3 in DNA: TGTGCCAGCAGCTTAGTTCGTGGGGGAGAGACCCAGTACTTC. Protein: CASSLVRGGETQYF.

The chain has TRBV28 and TRBJ2-7; possibly TRBD1 for D (6 bases). CDR3 length: 18 residues. Trimming took 6 bases from V and 0 from J, leaving 24 bases between them. Germline CDR1 MDHEN, CDR2 SYDVKM. CDR3: CASRSRYRESWSSYEQYF. In DNA form, the CDR3 reads TGTGCCAGCAGAAGCCGCTACAGGGAAAGTTGGAGCTCCTACGAGCAGTACTTC.

The chain carries TRBV6-6 and TRBJ1-1, with TRBD1 matching over 9 bases. The V gene's germline CDR1 is MNHNY and CDR2 SVGAGI (reference sequence). V shed 0 bases, J shed 3 bases, and the junction held 5 bases outside the gene matches. The CDR3 length is 16 residues. Here the CDR3 DNA reads TGTGCCAGCAGTTACTCGGGACAGGGTAACGACACTGAAGCTTTCTTT. Its protein product is CASSYSGQGNDTEAFF.

The chain uses TRBV12-3 or TRBV12-4 and TRBJ2-1; D may match TRBD1 or TRBD2 (5 bases each). The CDR3 runs 16 residues. V was clipped by 5 bases and J by 0 bases, with 14 bases between them. CDR3 nucleotides: TGTGCCAGCAGTATCGCCGGGACGGGCTCCTACAATGAGCAGTTCTTC. Its protein is CASSIAGTGSYNEQFF.

This clonotype was found a few times. The chain recombines TRBV7-6 with TRBJ2-5; TRBD1 agrees at 7 bases. The J call is uncertain, as TRBJ2-7 better fits the DNA end. The germline gives CDR1 SGHVS, CDR2 FNYEAQ. CDR3 length equals 14 residues. The CDR3 reads CASSFDRAQYEQYV. For the CDR3, the DNA is TGTGCCAGCAGCTTCGACAGGGCGCAATACGAGCAGTACGTC.

This clonotype was seen a few times. This rearrangement joins TRBV7-6 to TRBJ2-5; D gene ambiguous. Germline assignment: CDR1 SGHVS and CDR2 FNYEAQ. CDR3 length: 13 amino acids. V lost 5 bases, J lost 4 bases, and 11 bases lay in between. The CDR3 loop reads CASSARGRETQYF. The CDR3 bases are TGTGCCAGCAGCGCCCGAGGTCGAGAGACCCAGTACTTC.

This clonotype was found a few times. This chain joins TRBV11-2 and TRBJ2-1; D not certain. The CDR3 extends over 12 amino acids. CDR1 and CDR2 from the germline V gene are SGHAT and FQNNGV. V lost 2 bases and J 7 bases, leaving 6 bases between the germline ends. In nucleotides, the CDR3 is TGTGCCAGCAGCTTATTAGAGAATGAGCAGTTCTTC. Protein: CASSLLENEQFF. Drawing the rest from reference TRBV11-2 and TRBJ2-1, the complete variable domain is EAGVAQSPRYKIIEKRQSVAFWCNPISGHATLYWYQQILGQGPKLLIQFQNNGVVDDSQLPKDRFSAERLKGVDSTLKIQPAKLEDSAVYLCASSLLENEQFFGPGTRLTVL.

The CDR3 region is CASSPWGPDNEQFF. The DNA of the CDR3 is TGTGCCAGCAGCCCATGGGGGCCAGACAATGAGCAGTTCTTC. V and J are TRBV14 and TRBJ2-1, with D maybe TRBD1 (6 bases). Germline V gene sequence: CDR1 SGHDN, CDR2 FVKESK. This CDR3 spans 14 amino acids. Trimming shortened V by 4 bases and J by 5 bases, and 12 bases separated the two germline ends. The variable domain in full, completed from reference TRBV14 and TRBJ2-1, reads EAGVTQFPSHSVIEKGQTVTLRCDPISGHDNLYWYRRVMGKEIKFLLHFVKESKQDESGMPNNRFLAERTGGTYSTLKVQPAELEDSGVYFCASSPWGPDNEQFFGPGTRLTVL.